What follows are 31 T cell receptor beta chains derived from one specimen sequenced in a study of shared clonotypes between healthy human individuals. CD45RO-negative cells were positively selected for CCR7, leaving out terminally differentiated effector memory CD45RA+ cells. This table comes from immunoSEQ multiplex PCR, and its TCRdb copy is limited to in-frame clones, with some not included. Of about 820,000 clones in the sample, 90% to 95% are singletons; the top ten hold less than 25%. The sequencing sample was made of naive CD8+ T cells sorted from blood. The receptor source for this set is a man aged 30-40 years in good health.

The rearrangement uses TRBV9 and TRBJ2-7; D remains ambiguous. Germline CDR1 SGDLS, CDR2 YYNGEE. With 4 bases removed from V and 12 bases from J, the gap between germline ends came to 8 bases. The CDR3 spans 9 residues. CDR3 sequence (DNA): TGTGCCAGCAGCCCTAACCTGTACTTC. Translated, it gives CASSPNLYF.

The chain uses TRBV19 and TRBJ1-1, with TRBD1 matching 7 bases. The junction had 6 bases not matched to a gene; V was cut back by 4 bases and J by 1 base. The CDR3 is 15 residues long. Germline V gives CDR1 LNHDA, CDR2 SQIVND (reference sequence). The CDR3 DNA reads TGTGCCAGTAGTAGACAGGGTACGGCGAACACTGAAGCTTTCTTT. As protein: CASSRQGTANTEAFF.

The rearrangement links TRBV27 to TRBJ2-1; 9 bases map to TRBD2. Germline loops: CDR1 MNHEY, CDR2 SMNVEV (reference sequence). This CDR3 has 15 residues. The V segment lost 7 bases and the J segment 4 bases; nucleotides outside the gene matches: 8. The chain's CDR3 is CASTLAGGPYNEQFF. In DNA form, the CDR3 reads TGTGCCAGCACACTGGCGGGAGGGCCGTACAATGAGCAGTTCTTC.

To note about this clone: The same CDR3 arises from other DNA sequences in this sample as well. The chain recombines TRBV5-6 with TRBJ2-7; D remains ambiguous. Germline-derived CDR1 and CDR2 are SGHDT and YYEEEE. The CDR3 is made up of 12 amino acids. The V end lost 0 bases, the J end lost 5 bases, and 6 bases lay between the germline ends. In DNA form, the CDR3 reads TGTGCCAGCAGCTTGGTTGGCGACGAGCAGTACTTC. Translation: CASSLVGDEQYF.

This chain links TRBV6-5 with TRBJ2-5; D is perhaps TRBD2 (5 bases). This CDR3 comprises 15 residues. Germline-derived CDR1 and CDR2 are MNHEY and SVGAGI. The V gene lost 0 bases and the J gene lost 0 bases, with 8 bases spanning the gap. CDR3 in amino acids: CASSYSSGYQETQYF. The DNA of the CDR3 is TGTGCCAGCAGTTACTCGTCGGGGTACCAAGAGACCCAGTACTTC.

CDR3 nucleotide sequence: TGTGCCAGCACCTACGGGGACGAGCAGTTCTTC. It encodes CASTYGDEQFF. V and J are TRBV7-9 and TRBJ2-1; either TRBD1 or TRBD2 may supply D (5 bases each). The CDR3 is made up of 11 amino acids. In germline, CDR1 is SEHNR, CDR2 FQNEAQ (reference sequence). With 7 bases removed from V and 10 bases from J, the gap between germline ends came to 11 bases.

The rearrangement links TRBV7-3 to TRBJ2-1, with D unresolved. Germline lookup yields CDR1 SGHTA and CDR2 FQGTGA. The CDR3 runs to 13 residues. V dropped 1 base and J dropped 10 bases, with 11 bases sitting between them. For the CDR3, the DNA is TGTGCCAGCAGCTTAATACCTAATGGCGAGCAGTTCTTC. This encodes CASSLIPNGEQFF.

The DNA for the CDR3 is TGTGCCACCAGCAATCGTTCAGAAGAGACCCAGTACTTC. Translated: CATSNRSEETQYF. This sequence joins TRBV15 and TRBJ2-5; D is uncertain. The V gene's germline CDR1 is LNHNV and CDR2 YYDKDF (reference sequence). The CDR3 consists of 13 residues. Trimming cost V 4 bases and J 3 bases, with 9 bases left between them.

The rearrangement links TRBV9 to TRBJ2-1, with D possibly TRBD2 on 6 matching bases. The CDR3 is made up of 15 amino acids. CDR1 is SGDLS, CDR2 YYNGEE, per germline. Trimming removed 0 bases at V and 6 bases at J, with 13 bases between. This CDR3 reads CASSVGLGGINEQFF. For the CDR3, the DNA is TGTGCCAGCAGCGTAGGTCTCGGGGGAATCAATGAGCAGTTCTTC.

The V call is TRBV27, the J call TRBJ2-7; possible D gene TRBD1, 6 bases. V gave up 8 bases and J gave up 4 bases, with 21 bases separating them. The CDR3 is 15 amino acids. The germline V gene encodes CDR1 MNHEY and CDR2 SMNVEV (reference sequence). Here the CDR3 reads CASGEGQQIQYEQYF. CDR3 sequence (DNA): TGTGCCAGCGGAGAGGGACAACAGATCCAATACGAGCAGTACTTC.

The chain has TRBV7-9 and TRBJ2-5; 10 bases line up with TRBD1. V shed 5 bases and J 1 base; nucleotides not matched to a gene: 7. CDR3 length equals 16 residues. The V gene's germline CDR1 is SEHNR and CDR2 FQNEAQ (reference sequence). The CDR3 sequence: CASSLGQGVVQETQYF. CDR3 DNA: TGTGCCAGCAGCCTCGGACAGGGGGTAGTCCAAGAGACCCAGTACTTC.

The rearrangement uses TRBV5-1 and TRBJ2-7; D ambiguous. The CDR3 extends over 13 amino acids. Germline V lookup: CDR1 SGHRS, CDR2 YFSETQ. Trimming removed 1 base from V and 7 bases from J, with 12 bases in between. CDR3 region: CASSLIVGREQYF. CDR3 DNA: TGCGCCAGCAGCTTGATTGTAGGTCGTGAGCAGTACTTC.

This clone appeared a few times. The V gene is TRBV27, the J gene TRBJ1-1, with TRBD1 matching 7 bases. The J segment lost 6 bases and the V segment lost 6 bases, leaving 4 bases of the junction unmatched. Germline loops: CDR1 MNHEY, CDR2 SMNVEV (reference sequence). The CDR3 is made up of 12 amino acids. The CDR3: CASRFGQAEAFF. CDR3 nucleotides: TGTGCCAGCAGGTTCGGACAGGCTGAAGCTTTCTTT.

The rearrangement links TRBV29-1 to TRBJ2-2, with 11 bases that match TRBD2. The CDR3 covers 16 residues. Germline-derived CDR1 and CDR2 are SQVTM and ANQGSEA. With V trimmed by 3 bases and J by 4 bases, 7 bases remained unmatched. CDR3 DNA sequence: TGCAGCGTTGAGGGTCCCGGACTAGCGGGCACCGGGGAGCTGTTTTTT. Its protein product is CSVEGPGLAGTGELFF.

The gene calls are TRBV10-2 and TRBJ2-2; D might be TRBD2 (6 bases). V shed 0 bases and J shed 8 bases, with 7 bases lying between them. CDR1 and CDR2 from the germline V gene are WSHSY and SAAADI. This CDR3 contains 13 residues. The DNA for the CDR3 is TGCGCCAGCAGTGAGTCGCGGGGAGGGGAGCTGTTTTTT. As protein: CASSESRGGELFF.

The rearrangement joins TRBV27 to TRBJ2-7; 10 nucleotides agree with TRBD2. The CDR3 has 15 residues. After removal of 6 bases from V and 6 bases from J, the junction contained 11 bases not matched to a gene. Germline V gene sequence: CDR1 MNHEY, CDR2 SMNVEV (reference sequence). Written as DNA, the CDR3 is TGTGCCAGCAGCCAAATAACTAGCGGGATCGTCGAGCAGTACTTC. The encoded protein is CASSQITSGIVEQYF.

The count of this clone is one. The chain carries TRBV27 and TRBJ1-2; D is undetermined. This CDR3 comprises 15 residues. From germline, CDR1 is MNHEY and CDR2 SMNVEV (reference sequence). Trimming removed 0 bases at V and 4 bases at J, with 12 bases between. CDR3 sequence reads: CASSLSDPSFYGYTF. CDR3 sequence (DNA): TGTGCCAGCAGTTTATCTGACCCTAGCTTCTATGGCTACACCTTC.

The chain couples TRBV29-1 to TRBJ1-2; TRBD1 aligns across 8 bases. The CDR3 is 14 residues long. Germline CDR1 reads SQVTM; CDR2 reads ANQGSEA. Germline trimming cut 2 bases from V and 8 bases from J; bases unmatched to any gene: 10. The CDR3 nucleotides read TGCAGCGTTGAATTCCCCCCAGGGGGCTCGGGCTACACCTTC. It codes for CSVEFPPGGSGYTF.

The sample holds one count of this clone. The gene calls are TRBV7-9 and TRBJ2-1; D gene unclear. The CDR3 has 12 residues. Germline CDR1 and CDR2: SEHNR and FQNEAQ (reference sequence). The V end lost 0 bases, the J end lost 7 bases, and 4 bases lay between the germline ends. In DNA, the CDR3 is TGTGCCAGCAGCTTAGCGAAGAATGAGCAGTTCTTC. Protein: CASSLAKNEQFF.

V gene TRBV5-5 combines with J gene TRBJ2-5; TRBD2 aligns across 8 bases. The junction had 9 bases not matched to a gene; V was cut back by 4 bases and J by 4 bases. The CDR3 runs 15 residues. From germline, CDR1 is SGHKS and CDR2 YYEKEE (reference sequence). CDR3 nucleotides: TGTGCCAGCAGCCCCCCGACTAGCGCATTAGAGACCCAGTACTTC. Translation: CASSPPTSALETQYF. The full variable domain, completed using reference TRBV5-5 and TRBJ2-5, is DAGVTQSPTHLIKTRGQQVTLRCSPISGHKSVSWYQQVLGQGPQFIFQYYEKEERGRGNFPDRFSARQFPNYSSELNVNALLLGDSALYLCASSPPTSALETQYFGPGTRLLVL.

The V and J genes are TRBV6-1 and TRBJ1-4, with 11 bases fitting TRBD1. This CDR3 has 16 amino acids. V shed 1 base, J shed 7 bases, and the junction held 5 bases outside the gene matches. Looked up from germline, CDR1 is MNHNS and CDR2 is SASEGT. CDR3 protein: CASSEGTGGFSEKLFF. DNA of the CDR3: TGTGCCAGCAGTGAAGGGACAGGGGGCTTCTCTGAAAAACTGTTTTTT.

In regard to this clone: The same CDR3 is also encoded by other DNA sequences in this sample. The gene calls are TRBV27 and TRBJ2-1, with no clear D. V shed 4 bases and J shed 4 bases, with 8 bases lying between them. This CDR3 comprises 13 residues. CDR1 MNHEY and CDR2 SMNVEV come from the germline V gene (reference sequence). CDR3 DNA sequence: TGTGCCAGCAGTTCCCGAAGATACAATGAGCAGTTCTTC. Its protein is CASSSRRYNEQFF.

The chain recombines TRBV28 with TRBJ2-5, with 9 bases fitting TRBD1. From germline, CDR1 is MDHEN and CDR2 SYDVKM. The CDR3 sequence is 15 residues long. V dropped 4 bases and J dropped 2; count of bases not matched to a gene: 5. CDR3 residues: CASSWTGTGQETQYF. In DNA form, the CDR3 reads TGTGCCAGCAGTTGGACCGGGACAGGGCAAGAGACCCAGTACTTC.

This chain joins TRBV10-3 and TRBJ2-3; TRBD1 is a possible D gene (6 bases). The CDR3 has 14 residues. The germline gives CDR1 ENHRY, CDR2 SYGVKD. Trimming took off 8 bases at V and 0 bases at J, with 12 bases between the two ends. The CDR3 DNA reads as TGTGCCATCGGGGGCGGCCTGAGCACAGATACGCAGTATTTT. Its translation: CAIGGGLSTDTQYF.

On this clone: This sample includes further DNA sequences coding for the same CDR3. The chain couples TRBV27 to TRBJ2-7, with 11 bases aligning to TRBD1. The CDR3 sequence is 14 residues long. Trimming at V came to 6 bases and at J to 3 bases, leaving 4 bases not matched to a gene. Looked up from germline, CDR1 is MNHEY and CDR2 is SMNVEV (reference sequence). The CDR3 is CASSLGQGGYEQYF. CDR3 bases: TGTGCCAGCAGCCTGGGACAGGGGGGCTACGAGCAGTACTTC.

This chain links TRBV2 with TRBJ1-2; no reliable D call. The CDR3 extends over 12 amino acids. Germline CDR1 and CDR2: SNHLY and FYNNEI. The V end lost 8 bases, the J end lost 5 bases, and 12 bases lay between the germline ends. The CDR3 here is CASLAGGYGYTF. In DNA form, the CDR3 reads TGTGCCAGCCTGGCAGGAGGGTATGGCTACACCTTC.

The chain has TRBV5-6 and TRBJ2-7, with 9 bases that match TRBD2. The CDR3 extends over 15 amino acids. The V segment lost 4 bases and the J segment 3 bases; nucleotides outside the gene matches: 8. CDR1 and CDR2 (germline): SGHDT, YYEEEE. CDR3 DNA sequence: TGTGCCAGCAGCAACATGGGCGGGAGGGGCTACGAGCAGTACTTC. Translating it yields CASSNMGGRGYEQYF.

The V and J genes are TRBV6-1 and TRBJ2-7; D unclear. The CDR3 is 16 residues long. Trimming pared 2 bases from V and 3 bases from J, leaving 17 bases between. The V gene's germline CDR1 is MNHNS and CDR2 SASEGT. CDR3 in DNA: TGTGCCAGCAGTGAATTTGACGAAACTTGGAACTACGAGCAGTACTTC. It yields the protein CASSEFDETWNYEQYF.

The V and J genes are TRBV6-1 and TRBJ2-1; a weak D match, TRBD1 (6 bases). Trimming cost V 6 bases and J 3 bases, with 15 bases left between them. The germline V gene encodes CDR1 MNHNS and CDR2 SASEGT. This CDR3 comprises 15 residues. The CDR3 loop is CASRATGGLYNEQFF. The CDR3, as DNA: TGTGCCAGCAGGGCGACAGGAGGCCTCTACAATGAGCAGTTCTTC.

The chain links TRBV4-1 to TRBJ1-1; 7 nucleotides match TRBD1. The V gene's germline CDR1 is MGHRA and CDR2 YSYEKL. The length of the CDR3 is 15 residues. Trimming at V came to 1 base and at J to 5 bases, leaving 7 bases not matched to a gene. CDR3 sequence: CASSQVAGQRTEAFF. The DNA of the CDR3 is TGCGCCAGCAGCCAAGTGGCGGGACAGAGGACTGAAGCTTTCTTT.

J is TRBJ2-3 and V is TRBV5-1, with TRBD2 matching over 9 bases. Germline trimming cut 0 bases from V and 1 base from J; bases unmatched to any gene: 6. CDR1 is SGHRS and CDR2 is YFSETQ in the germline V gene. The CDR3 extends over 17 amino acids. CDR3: CASSLAGTSSRTDTQYF. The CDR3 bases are TGCGCCAGCAGCTTGGCCGGGACTAGCAGCCGCACAGATACGCAGTATTTT. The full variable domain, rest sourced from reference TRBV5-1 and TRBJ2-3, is KAGVTQTPRYLIKTRGQQVTLSCSPISGHRSVSWYQQTPGQGLQFLFEYFSETQRNKGNFPGRFSGRQFSNSRSEMNVSTLELGDSALYLCASSLAGTSSRTDTQYFGPGTRLTVL.